A selection of T cell receptor beta chains follows, all from one sample in a study of identical twins. A single record per CDR3 protein comes from TCRdb applying MiXCR to the 5' RACE reads. The sample includes approximately 250,000 distinct CDR3 sequences, over 5% of them seen just once. These records were also assigned to another study, of T cells expressing NK-cell markers.

The sequenced sample was CD8+ T cells sorted from blood. The receptors shown here come from a woman aged 18-29 years in good health. Each CDR3 is given without its conserved first and last residue. The order of the fields is D gene, V gene, CDR3 protein. D genes are given only for firm matches.

>.|TRBV20-1
SASYGTGNTIY
>TRBD1|TRBV9
ASSLGTGQSYEQY
>.|TRBV30
AWRSGTYNEQF
>.|TRBV3-1
ASSQNRAIQETQY
>.|TRBV7-3
ASSLTITGELF
>.|TRBV9
ASSLAGSAKDPQH
>.|TRBV25-1
ASSELNYEQY
>.|TRBV9
ASSGDIGYGYT
>TRBD1|TRBV19
ASRPGQNTDTQY
>.|TRBV2
ASSEPGGVRSPLH
>.|TRBV12-3/TRBV12-4
ASSPGPTFQETQY
>TRBD1|TRBV10-3
AISDRTGGTGELF
>.|TRBV7-9
ASSLDRGNQPQH
>.|TRBV7-3
ASSSRDREGAF
>TRBD1|TRBV7-9
ASSWDRGYGYT
>TRBD1|TRBV18
ASSALDRAPYNEQF
>.|TRBV7-9
ASSSTTGRGNEKLF
>.|TRBV5-1
ASSHQETQY
>.|TRBV6-1
ASSEVEGPEQY
>.|TRBV27
ASSLSGGGLAEAF
>.|TRBV7-9
ASSQTRGTKNTEAF